This T cell receptor (beta chain) originates from a study of T cell clonality in common variable immunodeficiency (dated by TCRdb to about 2015). General study outcomes and caveats: Differences among patients in the CVID cohort limited the correlations between repertoire features and clinical complications. Reportedly, TCRbeta sequences from CVID had fewer deletions and N-nucleotide insertions, and highly modified clones with 13 or more V deletions were absent from CVID. Even though DNA input was equal, the average per sample came to about 81,820 unique sequences for controls compared with about 30,000 for CVID samples. CVID subjects shared fewer TCRbeta clones with each other than healthy controls did (p < 0.0001). According to the authors, finding the cause of the higher clonality in CVID would require sequencing the repertoires of T cell subpopulations. TCRbeta clonality was higher in CVID subjects than in healthy controls (t-test p = 0.018), and the increase was most characteristic of about a third of subjects.

Equivalent amounts of genomic DNA from CVID and control samples were used as sequencing input. For every sample, a 60 bp segment covering the rearranged TCRbeta CDR3 region was amplified and then sequenced. The immunoSEQ assay, a bias-corrected multiplex PCR combined with high-throughput sequencing, was used to amplify TCRbeta. The source study handled its data this way. Each unique nucleotide sequence was treated as a clone and annotated with V, D and J genes, copy number and frequency. Sequences were labeled productive if in frame, and non-productive if out of frame or containing stop codons. As previously described, Shannon's entropy was used to calculate clonality. The predicted amino acid sequences of productive clones were used to derive the mean CDR3 Kyte-Doolittle hydropathy. Scaled V gene usage was hierarchically clustered using Manhattan distance and complete linkage with the R hclust function. Sharing of clones by CDR3 amino acid sequence was evaluated through resampling of 12 repertoires per group over 100 rounds. Repertoires were searched for 70 published EBV-specific and around 230 published CMV-specific TCRbeta sequences. After a couple of CVID samples that produced fewer than 10,000 sequences were dropped from the analysis, around 40 CVID repertoires remained. As stored in TCRdb, this immuneACCESS dataset retains in-frame rearrangements with V and J assigned. A fraction of the clones does not appear; measured against another copy, unresolved V genes explain less than half of the discrepancy, and the remainder lacks a known reason. V and J calls plus clone size are reproduced from that table; the DNA served to infer D and trimming. Listed for this sample are 50,000 to 65,000 clones, none observed only a single time. The biggest ten clones account for about 0.8% of the sample.

According to the germline V gene, CDR1 reads SGHAT and CDR2 reads FQNNGV. Taken from cysteine to phenylalanine, the CDR3 has 14 residues. The DNA covers only part of the CDR3, 33 bases in frame from base 1. V trim: 7 bases; J trim: 6 bases; unmatched bases: 8. Predominantly Caucasian heritage was noted among both the CVID patients and the healthy controls. Heparinized peripheral whole blood samples of roughly 5 to 8.5 ml were obtained from each donor. Genomic DNA from adults with common variable immune deficiency (CVID) and from healthy adult controls was used for sequencing of TCRbeta CDR3 repertoires. The control group was made up of roughly 22 healthy adult volunteers (about ten male and about twelve female) whose ages ranged from roughly 20 to 70 years, with a mean age of approximately 31. Diluted blood was subjected to density centrifugation over Hypaque 1077 or Ficoll-Paque for isolation of peripheral blood mononuclear cells. Unsorted mononuclear cells served as the source of genomic DNA, which was extracted either by Qiagen column purification or by a centrifugation-based method.

This clone was counted many times. It lacks a known antigen. The read ends 3 residues shy of where the CDR3 ends; the end is completed using the germline J gene. The source material was peripheral blood mononuclear cells. The sequence derives from a person aged 18-70 years in good health. Here the chain combines TRBV11-2 and TRBJ2-3; TRBD2 aligns with 9 central bases. The CDR3 here reads CASINISGGDTQYF. Partial CDR3 DNA: TGTGCCAGCATCAACATTAGCGGGGGTGATACG.